This entry features one T cell receptor beta chain sequence. The protocol was immunoSEQ multiplex PCR, while the TCRdb copy is restricted to in-frame clones and leaves out a portion. The table shows about 300,000 clones, with 86% occurring only once. These data originate in a study of blood T cell repertoires in COVID-19. Study background: PBMCs, B-cell-depleted T cells, or T cells provided the cDNA or gDNA that made up the material.

The V gene's germline CDR1 is SGHDT and CDR2 YYEEEE. Trimming removed 4 bases from V and 6 bases from J; junction bases left unmatched: 9. The length of the CDR3 is 14 residues. The receptor was derived from a man aged 25-40 years who had recovered from COVID-19. The chain joins TRBV5-6 to TRBJ1-1; 7 nucleotides match TRBD1. Sample: PBMCs or T cells enriched from blood (not recorded which). CDR3 DNA sequence: TGTGCCAGCAGCCAGGGACAGTCTAGAGCTGAAGCTTTCTTT. This translates into CASSQGQSRAEAFF.